What follows describes a single TCR beta chain. Its antigen remains undetermined. Base quality data are lacking; no much larger clone is found one base away. The sample belongs to a study of OX40 agonist ivuxolimab in advanced cancers. For the wider study: Ivuxolimab, which targeted the costimulatory receptor OX40 (CD134), was an agonistic, fully human IgG2 monoclonal antibody. Intravenous ivuxolimab was administered to patients every 2 weeks at six dose levels: 0.01, 0.1, 0.3, 1.5, 3 and 10 mg/kg. Among the approximately 50 dose-escalation patients, around 19 had hepatocellular carcinoma, approximately 15 melanoma, 9 renal cell carcinoma and 9 head and neck cancer. In the dose-escalation cohort, around four fifths of patients were male, and the mean age was about 55 years, with a range of roughly 20 to 85. Patients were allowed to have had prior anti-PD-1, anti-PD-L1 or anti-CTLA-4 therapy, and 30% to 40% of the dose-escalation patients had previously received checkpoint inhibitors. Partial responses occurred in three dose-escalation patients: two with cutaneous melanoma and one with hepatocellular carcinoma. Peripheral TCRbeta sequencing was intended to test whether TCR sequence diversity was altered and clonal T-cell expansion was caused by ivuxolimab. The paper reports the monotherapy dose-escalation portion (N of about 54 patients) of the phase I ivuxolimab trial. Paper-wide results and their limitations: Low levels of normalized T-cell clonal expansion were also seen in some patients who did not respond. Antigen specificity was not determined for the clonally expanded peripheral T cells. After ivuxolimab, CD8+ T cells had more expanded clones than CD4+ T cells on average. Partial responders in the 0.1-3.0 mg/kg groups had among the lowest normalized peripheral clonal expansion, especially among CD8+ T cells. At doses of 0.1 to 3.0 mg/kg, clonal expansion of both CD4+ and CD8+ T cells in blood was seen between baseline and week 6.

For sequencing of the TCRbeta CDR3 region, genomic DNA was extracted from the sorted cells. The immunoSEQ Assay was used to sequence the TCRbeta CDR3 regions. Imported from immuneACCESS, the table was reduced by TCRdb to in-frame sequences with V and J called. These copies leave out some clones; in studies compared against another copy, an unresolved V gene accounts for under half, and the cause of the remainder is not known. Across this sample there are about 20,000 clones, with less than 90% seen only once. Together, the top ten hold about 49% of the sample. The CDR3 runs 16 residues from the cysteine to the phenylalanine. The only DNA kept is the CDR3, 48 bases in frame from the first base. Compared with germline, V lacks 1 base and J lacks 1 base; bases without a gene match: 6. Sequences LGHNA (CDR1) and YSLEER (CDR2) are obtained from the germline V gene. The trial excluded patients who had a history of autoimmune disease or who were on systemic immunosuppression. Peripheral blood for TCR sequencing was drawn from every dose cohort at baseline, at cycle 4 day 1 and at cycle 7 day 1. The samples were taken from a phase I, first-in-human, multicenter, open-label dose-escalation trial of ivuxolimab. Adults with locally advanced or metastatic head and neck squamous cell, hepatocellular, melanoma or renal cell carcinoma were enrolled in the trial. Before TCR sequencing, CD4+ T cells and CD8+ T cells from peripheral blood were sorted into separate populations.

Specimen: CD4+ or CD8+ T cells sorted from blood, collected in a trial of the OX40 agonist ivuxolimab. The receptor was isolated from an adult with an advanced solid tumor such as melanoma, head and neck, liver or kidney cancer. The V gene is TRBV4-3 and the J gene is TRBJ1-1; TRBD1 agrees with 7 junctional bases. The CDR3 protein is CASSQVSGGANTEAFF. The DNA sequence is given as TGCGCCAGCAGCCAAGTTTCAGGGGGGGCGAACACTGAAGCTTTCTTT.